The sequence of this TCR beta chain was determined in a study of CD8 T cells in ankylosing spondylitis. Trimming removed 2 bases at V and 5 bases at J, with 5 bases between. The germline CDR1 and CDR2 sequences are MNHEY and SVGEGT. This CDR3 is built from 12 residues. TCRdb ran MiXCR on the 5' RACE reads and lists one entry per CDR3 protein. The data show a few hundred thousand distinct CDR3 sequences, 9.5% to 13% seen once. The genes are TRBV6-2 or TRBV6-3 and TRBJ2-3; D is unresolved. Sequencing was performed on blood, either unsorted or a sorted T cell fraction (not recorded which). This TCR was sampled from a female donor with ankylosing spondylitis or in good health (not recorded which). The CDR3 coding sequence is TGTGCCAGCAGTTACGGGGTAGATACGCAGTATTTT. It specifies CASSYGVDTQYF.